Following are 12 T cell receptor beta chains from one sample sequenced in a study of early T cells in non-severe SARS-CoV-2 infection. TCRdb recomputed calls from the 5' RACE reads with MiXCR, one row per CDR3 protein. The sample includes about 50,000 distinct CDR3 sequences, 5% to 6% of them seen just once. The sample was whole blood, taken at baseline. These TCRs come from an adult who was a healthcare worker with PCR-confirmed SARS-CoV-2 infection or an uninfected control (not recorded which).

This clonotype was recorded at least ten times. The rearrangement uses TRBV20-1 and TRBJ2-1; 10 bases fit TRBD2. Germline lookup yields CDR1 DFQATT and CDR2 SNEGSKA (reference sequence). There are 18 residues in the CDR3. The V and J ends lost 2 bases and 8 bases, in that order; junction bases with no gene match: 18. The CDR3 reads CSARSLVSGRADLDEQFF. The DNA for the CDR3 is TGCAGTGCTAGATCTTTGGTGAGCGGGAGGGCCGATTTGGATGAGCAGTTCTTC.

The sample holds many counts of this clonotype. The genes are TRBV28 and TRBJ1-4; D is uncertain. The V end was cut by 7 bases, the J end by 3 bases, with 3 bases between. The CDR3 is 11 residues long. CDR1 MDHEN and CDR2 SYDVKM come from the germline V gene. The CDR3: CASTSNEKLFF. DNA for the CDR3: TGTGCCAGCACCTCTAATGAAAAACTGTTTTTT.

This clonotype was recorded many times. The CDR3 loop reads CASSFGARGSYNSPLHF. The CDR3 DNA sequence: TGTGCCAGCAGTTTCGGCGCCAGGGGCTCCTATAATTCACCCCTCCACTTT. The chain employs TRBV28 and TRBJ1-6; possibly TRBD1 for D (6 bases). V was trimmed by 3 bases and J by 0 bases, leaving 12 bases between them. The germline V gene encodes CDR1 MDHEN and CDR2 SYDVKM. This CDR3 contains 17 residues.

This clonotype was picked up many times. The chain recombines TRBV18 with TRBJ1-2, with a weak D call TRBD1 (5 bases). The ends were cut back, 0 bases at V and 4 bases at J, with 9 bases in the middle. Germline values: CDR1 KGHSH, CDR2 LQKENI. The CDR3 has 14 residues. The CDR3 coding sequence is TGTGCCAGCTCACCACCGTCAGGGAGCTATGGCTACACCTTC. Its protein is CASSPPSGSYGYTF.

This clonotype is medium-sized by share. This sequence joins TRBV7-9 and TRBJ2-1; no clear D gene. The CDR3 consists of 12 residues. Germline V gene sequence: CDR1 SEHNR, CDR2 FQNEAQ (reference sequence). V gave up 7 bases and J gave up 8 bases, with 12 bases separating them. The CDR3 DNA reads TGTGCCAGCAACGTCCTTGAAGATGAGCAGTTCTTC. This encodes CASNVLEDEQFF. Full variable domain (remainder filled in from reference TRBV7-9 and TRBJ2-1): DTGVSQNPRHKITKRGQNVTFRCDPISEHNRLYWYRQTLGQGPEFLTYFQNEAQLEKSRLLSDRFSAERPKGSFSTLEIQRTEQGDSAMYLCASNVLEDEQFFGPGTRLTVL.

This clonotype was found many times. The V gene is TRBV10-3, the J gene TRBJ1-2; 7 nucleotides line up with TRBD1. The CDR3 is made up of 13 amino acids. The junction had 6 bases not matched to a gene; V was cut back by 11 bases and J by 0 bases. The V gene's germline CDR1 is ENHRY and CDR2 SYGVKD. The CDR3 here is CASRDSSNYGYTF. DNA of the CDR3: TGTGCCTCGCGGGACAGTTCTAACTATGGCTACACCTTC.

This clonotype has ten or more counts. This chain joins TRBV20-1 and TRBJ2-7, with D perhaps matching TRBD1 (6 bases). The CDR3 length is 13 residues. Deletions cut 6 bases from V and 4 bases from J, with 16 bases between. Germline loops: CDR1 DFQATT, CDR2 SNEGSKA (reference sequence). CDR3 amino acids: CSAYTGSGYEQYF. As DNA, the CDR3 is TGCAGTGCCTACACAGGGAGTGGTTACGAGCAGTACTTC.

This clonotype appeared many times. The CDR3 reads CSAYTGLSYEQYF. CDR3 nucleotides: TGCAGTGCGTACACAGGGCTCTCCTACGAGCAGTACTTC. V gene TRBV20-1 combines with J gene TRBJ2-7; tentative D call: TRBD1 (6 bases). This CDR3 spans 13 amino acids. CDR1 DFQATT and CDR2 SNEGSKA come from the germline V gene (reference sequence). V lost 6 bases, J lost 0 bases, and 12 bases lay in between.

The sample holds many counts of this clonotype. This chain connects TRBV20-1 to TRBJ2-3; 7 bases line up with TRBD2. Germline lookup yields CDR1 DFQATT and CDR2 SNEGSKA (reference sequence). The CDR3 is made up of 15 amino acids. Trimming cost V 6 bases and J 2 bases; bases outside gene matches: 11. This CDR3 reads CSALGGSGATDTQYF. The CDR3 coding sequence is TGCAGTGCCCTGGGAGGGAGCGGGGCCACAGATACGCAGTATTTT.

By frequency in the sample, this clonotype is medium-sized. The CDR3 nucleotides are TGTGCCAGCAGCCCCGGCACGGCCGAGCAGTACTTC. It codes for CASSPGTAEQYF. The chain uses TRBV7-9 and TRBJ2-7, with D hard to call. Per the germline V gene, CDR1 is SEHNR and CDR2 is FQNEAQ (reference sequence). Trimming cost V 5 bases and J 6 bases, with 11 bases left between them. This CDR3 has 12 residues. The whole variable domain, filled in from reference TRBV7-9 and TRBJ2-7, reads DTGVSQNPRHKITKRGQNVTFRCDPISEHNRLYWYRQTLGQGPEFLTYFQNEAQLEKSRLLSDRFSAERPKGSFSTLEIQRTEQGDSAMYLCASSPGTAEQYFGPGTRLTVT.

The chain has TRBV7-9 and TRBJ2-7, with D unclear. V was clipped by 5 bases and J by 6 bases, with 14 bases between them. The CDR3 loop spans 13 amino acids. Germline-derived CDR1 and CDR2 are SEHNR and FQNEAQ (reference sequence). CDR3 nucleotides: TGTGCCAGCAGCGAACCATACTACACCGAGCAGTACTTC. Its protein is CASSEPYYTEQYF. Variable domain in full (rest from reference TRBV7-9 and TRBJ2-7): DTGVSQNPRHKITKRGQNVTFRCDPISEHNRLYWYRQTLGQGPEFLTYFQNEAQLEKSRLLSDRFSAERPKGSFSTLEIQRTEQGDSAMYLCASSEPYYTEQYFGPGTRLTVT.

This clonotype was seen ten or more times. This chain links TRBV5-1 with TRBJ2-1; TRBD2 agrees at 9 bases. The V gene end was trimmed by 0 bases and the J gene end by 3 bases; junction bases not matched to a gene: 4. The CDR3 consists of 16 residues. The germline V gene encodes CDR1 SGHRS and CDR2 YFSETQ. CDR3 residues: CASSLGLADHYNEQFF. CDR3 nucleotides: TGCGCCAGCAGCTTGGGACTAGCGGACCACTACAATGAGCAGTTCTTC.